The entry below gives a single T cell receptor (beta chain) sequence along with its context. These data come from a study of blood T cell repertoires in COVID-19. Assay: immunoSEQ multiplex PCR; the TCRdb copy retains only in-frame clones and omits some. The sample has about 220,000 clones, approximately 80% seen once; the top ten hold about 2.3%. This CDR3 spans 15 amino acids. From germline, CDR1 is MGHRA and CDR2 YSYEKL. V was clipped by 0 bases and J by 7 bases, with 13 bases between them. This receptor was obtained from a man aged 40-55 years who had recovered from COVID-19. V is TRBV4-1 and J is TRBJ1-5; D may be TRBD1 (6 bases). The material sequenced was peripheral blood. CDR3 residues: CASSQDSGGGQPQHF. Here the CDR3 DNA reads TGCGCCAGCAGCCAAGATTCGGGGGGCGGGCAGCCCCAGCATTTT.